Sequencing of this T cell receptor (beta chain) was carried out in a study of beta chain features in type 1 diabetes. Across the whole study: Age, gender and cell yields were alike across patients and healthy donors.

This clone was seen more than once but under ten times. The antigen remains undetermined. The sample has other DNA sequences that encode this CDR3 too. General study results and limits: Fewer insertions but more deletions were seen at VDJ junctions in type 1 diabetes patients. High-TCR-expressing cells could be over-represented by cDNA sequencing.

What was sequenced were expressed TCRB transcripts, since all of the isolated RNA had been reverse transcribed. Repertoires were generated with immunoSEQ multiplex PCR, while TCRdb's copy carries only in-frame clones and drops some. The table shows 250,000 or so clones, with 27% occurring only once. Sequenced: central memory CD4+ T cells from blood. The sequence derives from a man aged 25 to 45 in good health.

This CDR3 is CASSAKTGNTIYF. In DNA form, the CDR3 reads TGTGCCAGCAGCGCCAAAACTGGAAACACCATATATTTT. The chain links TRBV9 to TRBJ1-3; D is ambiguous. V gave up 3 bases and J gave up 2 bases, with 6 bases separating them. The CDR3 spans 13 residues. The germline gives CDR1 SGDLS, CDR2 YYNGEE.